These 18 T cell receptor beta chains share one sample of origin, sequenced in a study of patients and donors after allogeneic stem cell transplantation (TCRdb year 2020). The method was RT-PCR. The sequencing machine was a NextSeq 550. TCRdb reran the public reads through fastp at Q25 and MiXCR, keeping productive beta chains. One record per CDR3 amino acid sequence lists the most common genes and DNA. The sample profile shows roughly 960,000 distinct CDR3 sequences; approximately 18% of them were found once. The ten largest clonotypes hold around 6% of the sample. The sequenced sample was blood, either unsorted or a sorted T cell fraction (not recorded which). These TCRs come from a human donor who was either an allogeneic HSCT recipient or a stem cell or donor lymphocyte infusion donor (not recorded which). It is not recorded whose cells these are; they may come from a transplant donor.

The CDR3 loop is CSVRDRGLYEQYF. As DNA, the CDR3 is TGCAGCGTCCGGGACAGGGGGTTGTACGAGCAGTACTTC. The V call is TRBV29-1, the J call TRBJ2-7, with 11 bases aligning to TRBD1. Germline V gene lookup returns CDR1 SQVTM and CDR2 ANQGSEA. Trimming took 6 bases from V and 4 from J; bases not matched to a gene: 5. The CDR3 is 13 residues long.

This clonotype has at least ten counts. The chain has TRBV15 and TRBJ2-7, with D maybe TRBD1 (6 bases). The CDR3 consists of 12 residues. In germline, CDR1 is LNHNV, CDR2 YYDKDF (reference sequence). Trimming removed 8 bases at V and 6 bases at J, with 14 bases between. Here the CDR3 reads CATGNRVGEQYF. The CDR3 region has the DNA TGTGCCACCGGGAACAGGGTTGGCGAGCAGTACTTC.

This clonotype was counted between two and nine times. The gene calls are TRBV20-1 and TRBJ2-5; 7 positions agree with TRBD1. Unmatched junction bases numbered 4, after V lost 1 base and J lost 2 bases. The CDR3 is 14 amino acids. From germline, CDR1 is DFQATT and CDR2 SNEGSKA (reference sequence). CDR3: CSARGWDRQETQYF. The CDR3 DNA is TGCAGTGCTAGAGGGTGGGACAGACAAGAGACCCAGTACTTC.

This clonotype was observed many times. J is TRBJ1-1 and V is TRBV12-3 or TRBV12-4; D is perhaps TRBD1 (6 bases). The V end lost 6 bases, the J end lost 8 bases, and 22 bases lay between the germline ends. The CDR3 loop spans 15 amino acids. The CDR3 sequence is CASRRGEQGLSEAFF. The DNA for the CDR3 is TGTGCCAGCAGACGGGGAGAACAGGGATTAAGCGAAGCTTTCTTT.

This rearrangement joins TRBV18 to TRBJ1-1; D is possibly TRBD1 (5 bases). V dropped 3 bases and J dropped 1 base, with 18 bases sitting between them. Per germline, CDR1 KGHSH and CDR2 LQKENI. The CDR3 loop spans 17 amino acids. The CDR3 loop reads CASSPVEWAGWNTEAFF. CDR3 coding DNA: TGTGCCAGCTCACCGGTCGAATGGGCAGGGTGGAACACTGAAGCTTTCTTT.

The chain combines TRBV12-3 or TRBV12-4 with TRBJ2-1; weak D call: TRBD2 (7 bases). V lost 5 bases and J lost 5, with 19 bases in between. The CDR3 is made up of 16 amino acids. Written as DNA, the CDR3 is TGTGCCAGCAGTCCCCTTGGGGGGGGCGACGACAATGAGCAGTTCTTC. Its translation is CASSPLGGGDDNEQFF.

This clonotype was counted at least ten times. The germline gene is not matched at one end of the junction; a read error may be the cause. The V gene is TRBV5-1, the J gene TRBJ1-1; TRBD1 matches at 7 bases. CDR3 length equals 13 residues. Germline V lookup: CDR1 SGHRS, CDR2 YFSETQ. The CDR3: CASSPRTGTEAFF. Here the CDR3 DNA reads TGTGCCAGCAGCCCGAGGACAGGCACTGAAGCTTTCTTT.

This clonotype was detected a few times. The J gene is TRBJ2-5, the V gene TRBV30; 7 bases fit TRBD2. The CDR3 is 13 amino acids. Germline V gives CDR1 GTSNPN, CDR2 SVGIG (reference sequence). The ends lost 0 bases at V and 4 bases at J; junction bases unmatched: 2. The CDR3 DNA reads TGTGCCTGGAGTGTGGGGACTACAGAGACCCAGTACTTC. Protein sequence: CAWSVGTTETQYF. The full variable domain, rest sourced from reference TRBV30 and TRBJ2-5, is SQTIHQWPATLVQPVGSPLSLECTVEGTSNPNLYWYRQAAGRGLQLLFYSVGIGQISSEVPQNLSASRPQDRQFILSSKKLLLSDSGFYLCAWSVGTTETQYFGPGTRLLVL.

The chain uses TRBV6-2 or TRBV6-3 and TRBJ1-1; D remains ambiguous. Germline assignment: CDR1 MNHEY and CDR2 SVGEGT. V dropped 1 base and J dropped 7 bases, with 7 bases sitting between them. There are 12 residues in the CDR3. Here the CDR3 reads CASSYYRLEAFF. The CDR3 DNA reads TGTGCCAGCAGTTACTACCGGCTTGAAGCTTTCTTT.

This clonotype was counted at least ten times. The chain joins TRBV12-3 or TRBV12-4 to TRBJ2-1; the match to TRBD1 covers 8 bases. After removal of 7 bases from V and 7 bases from J, the junction contained 12 bases not matched to a gene. The CDR3 extends over 15 amino acids. The CDR3, as DNA: TGTGCCAGCATCGGGGTACAGGGGGTTGATAATGAGCAGTTCTTC. It encodes CASIGVQGVDNEQFF.

This clonotype came up a few times. The gene calls are TRBV6-1 and TRBJ2-1; TRBD1 or TRBD2 may be the D gene (5 bases each). V gave up 3 bases and J gave up 2 bases, with 11 bases separating them. This CDR3 has 15 residues. CDR1 is MNHNS and CDR2 is SASEGT in the germline V gene. The CDR3 region is CASSDGAGTYNEQFF. CDR3 sequence (DNA): TGTGCCAGCAGTGACGGGGCAGGGACCTACAATGAGCAGTTCTTC.

The V call is TRBV12-3 or TRBV12-4, the J call TRBJ1-6, with 7 positions matching TRBD1. The V and J ends lost 5 bases and 5 bases, in that order; junction bases with no gene match: 9. This CDR3 is built from 16 residues. The CDR3 protein is CASSGQRDRNNSPLHF. The CDR3 DNA follows: TGTGCCAGCAGTGGACAGCGGGACAGAAATAATTCACCCCTCCACTTT.

The chain carries TRBV12-3 or TRBV12-4 and TRBJ1-5, with 8 bases aligning to TRBD1. The CDR3 contains 15 residues. V was clipped by 6 bases and J by 2 bases; unmatched bases: 6. DNA of the CDR3: TGTGCCAGCAGAGGGACAGGACATGGCAATCAGCCCCAGCATTTT. The encoded protein is CASRGTGHGNQPQHF.

The chain combines TRBV4-2 with TRBJ2-5, with 10 bases fitting TRBD2. V was clipped by 0 bases and J by 4 bases; unmatched bases: 8. Germline values: CDR1 LGHNA, CDR2 YNFKEQ. The length of the CDR3 is 17 residues. The CDR3 loop reads CASSQDGSGRARETQYF. CDR3 bases: TGTGCCAGCAGCCAAGATGGCAGCGGGAGGGCCAGAGAGACCCAGTACTTC.

This clonotype was observed at least ten times. The V call is TRBV5-6, the J call TRBJ2-1; D not resolved. The CDR3 runs to 15 residues. Trimming took 5 bases from V and 6 from J, leaving 18 bases between them. The germline CDR1 and CDR2 sequences are SGHDT and YYEEEE. CDR3 nucleotide sequence: TGTGCCAGCAGTTTCGGTGTAGGGCCGGGCAATGAGCAGTTCTTC. This codes for CASSFGVGPGNEQFF.

This chain joins TRBV27 and TRBJ1-1; TRBD1 is a possible D gene (6 bases). This CDR3 is built from 15 residues. Germline-derived CDR1 and CDR2 are MNHEY and SMNVEV (reference sequence). V was pared by 5 bases and J by 0 bases, with 13 bases between. CDR3 amino acids: CASSPGTRMNTEAFF. The CDR3 coding sequence is TGTGCCAGCAGTCCAGGGACAAGAATGAACACTGAAGCTTTCTTT.

This clonotype was found a few times. CDR3: CASSLSVGGNQPQHF. Here the CDR3 DNA reads TGCGCCAGCAGCTTGTCGGTTGGGGGCAATCAGCCCCAGCATTTT. J is TRBJ1-5 and V is TRBV5-1; D gene unclear. The CDR3 covers 15 residues. V lost 1 base and J lost 2, with 10 bases in between. Germline V gene lookup returns CDR1 SGHRS and CDR2 YFSETQ.

The chain employs TRBV5-1 and TRBJ2-7; no clear D gene. Germline V gene sequence: CDR1 SGHRS, CDR2 YFSETQ. The CDR3 length is 14 residues. With 2 bases removed from V and 3 bases from J, the gap between germline ends came to 12 bases. CDR3 DNA sequence: TGCGCCAGCAGCTTCCCAGGTATTAACTACGAGCAGTACTTC. Residues: CASSFPGINYEQYF.